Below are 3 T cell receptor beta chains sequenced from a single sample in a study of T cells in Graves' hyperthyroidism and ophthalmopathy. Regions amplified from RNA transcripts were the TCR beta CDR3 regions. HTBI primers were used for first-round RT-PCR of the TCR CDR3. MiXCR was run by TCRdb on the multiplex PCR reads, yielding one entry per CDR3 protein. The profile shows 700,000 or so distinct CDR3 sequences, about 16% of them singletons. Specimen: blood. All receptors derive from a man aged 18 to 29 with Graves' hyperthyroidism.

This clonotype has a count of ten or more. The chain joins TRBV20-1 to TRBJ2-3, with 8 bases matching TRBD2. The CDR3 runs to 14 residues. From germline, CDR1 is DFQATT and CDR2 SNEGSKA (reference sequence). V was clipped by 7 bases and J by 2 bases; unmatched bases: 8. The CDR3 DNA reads TGCAGTGGGGCGGGAGGAGTGGACACAGATACGCAGTATTTT. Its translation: CSGAGGVDTDTQYF.

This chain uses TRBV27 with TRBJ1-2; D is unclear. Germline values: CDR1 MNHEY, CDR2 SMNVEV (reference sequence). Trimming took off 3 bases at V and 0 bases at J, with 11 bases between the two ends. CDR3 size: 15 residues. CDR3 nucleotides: TGTGCCAGCAGTTTCTTAGGACGGTCTAACTATGGCTACACCTTC. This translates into CASSFLGRSNYGYTF.

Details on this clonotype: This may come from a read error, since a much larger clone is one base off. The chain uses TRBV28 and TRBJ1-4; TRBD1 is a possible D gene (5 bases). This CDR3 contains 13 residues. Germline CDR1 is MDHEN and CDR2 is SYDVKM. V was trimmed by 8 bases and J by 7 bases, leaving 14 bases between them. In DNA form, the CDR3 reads TGTGCCAGCGAGACAAGGGGCGGTGAAAAACTGTTTTTT. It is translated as CASETRGGEKLFF.